These T cell receptor beta chains were read from a single sample in a study of breast tumors, draining lymph nodes, adjacent tissues. MiXCR, run by TCRdb on the multiplex PCR reads, gives a single entry per CDR3 protein. The repertoire holds a few hundred thousand distinct CDR3 sequences, with less than 35% as singletons. Sequencing was done on a sample of axillary lymph node tissue. The receptors were sampled from a female donor with breast cancer. Some clones in this sample may be carry-over from other donors' samples. Each CDR3 is given with its conserved first and last residue. The D gene is left open where the match is weak. Clone size is given for some rows only: seen once, a few or many times, or a class if the clone is expanded.

TRBV2	13	TRBJ1-5	many	TRBD1	TGTGCCAGCTCGGGACAGGCTCATCAGCCCCAGCATTTT	CASSGQAHQPQHF
TRBV2	13	TRBJ1-2	many	-	TGTGCCAGCAGTGAAGTTAGGGGAAATGGCTACACCTTC	CASSEVRGNGYTF
TRBV6-1	17	TRBJ2-6	many	TRBD1	TGTGCCAGCGGGCTAGGCAGGGGGCAAGGTGGGGCCAACGTCCTGACTTTC	CASGLGRGQGGANVLTF
TRBV20-1	12	TRBJ1-6	many	-	TGCAGTGCTAGGTTGAGAGGTTCACCCCTCCACTTT	CSARLRGSPLHF
TRBV12-3/TRBV12-4	15	TRBJ2-1	many	TRBD2	TGTGCCAGCAGTTTTGATAGCGGGAGGGCAAATGAGCAGTTCTTC	CASSFDSGRANEQFF
TRBV19	16	TRBJ2-3	many	-	TGTGCCAGTAGTATACGAAAGGGCGGGAGCACAGATACGCAGTATTTT	CASSIRKGGSTDTQYF
TRBV6-2/TRBV6-3	15	TRBJ2-5	many	-	TGTGCCAGCAGTTACGACCAGGGGCACCAAGAGACCCAGTACTTC	CASSYDQGHQETQYF
TRBV19	16	TRBJ1-6	many	TRBD1	TGTGCCAGTAGTGACGCCGGGACAGGGTTGGCTTCACCCCTCCACTTT	CASSDAGTGLASPLHF
TRBV20-1	14	TRBJ2-1	few	-	TGCAGTGCTAGAGGGCGGGGAGCTTACAATGAGCAGTCCTTC	CSARGRGAYNEQSF
TRBV20-1	13	TRBJ2-7	many	TRBD1	TGCAGTGCGCAGACCGGGACAGACTACGAGCAGTACTTC	CSAQTGTDYEQYF
TRBV18	15	TRBJ2-5	-	TRBD1	TGTGCCAGCTCACCACCGGGACAGGGATTAGAGACCCAGTACTTC	CASSPPGQGLETQYF
TRBV5-1	12	TRBJ2-1	many	-	TGCGCCAGCAGCTTGCCCAGTAATGAGCAGTTCTTC	CASSLPSNEQFF
TRBV20-1	14	TRBJ1-5	many	TRBD1	TGCAGTGCTTCATATCAGGGGGTGAATCAGCCCCAGCATTTT	CSASYQGVNQPQHF
TRBV19	15	TRBJ2-1	many	-	TGTGCCAGTAGTGAGGAAGACCTCTCGTACAATGAGCAGTTCTTC	CASSEEDLSYNEQFF
TRBV2	15	TRBJ2-7	few	TRBD2	TGTGCCAGCAGTGAACGATTAGCGGGAGGGTACGAGCAGTACTTC	CASSERLAGGYEQYF
TRBV7-2	14	TRBJ1-4	-	-	TGTGCCAGCAGGTCCCCCAAGACGGGGGAAAAACTGTTTTTT	CASRSPKTGEKLFF
TRBV9	16	TRBJ2-1	-	TRBD2	TGTGCCAGCAGCGAGGGACTAGCGGGGGGGCCGGTTGAGCAGTTCTTC	CASSEGLAGGPVEQFF
TRBV6-6	15	TRBJ1-5	-	-	TGTGCCAGCAGATTTCAACCGATTTTCAATCAGCCCCAGCATTTT	CASRFQPIFNQPQHF
TRBV9	15	TRBJ1-6	many	-	TGTGCCAGCAGCGCCGTAGGGGGTTGGAATTCACCCCTCCACTTT	CASSAVGGWNSPLHF
TRBV7-3	15	TRBJ1-1	-	-	TGTGCCAGCAGCTTACGCGGACAGCAGAACACTGAAGCTTCCTTT	CASSLRGQQNTEASF
TRBV5-1	14	TRBJ2-7	many	-	TGCGCCAGCAGGAAAGGGACTTCCAGCTCCGAGCAGTACTTC	CASRKGTSSSEQYF
TRBV5-6	17	TRBJ2-2	once	-	TGTGCCAGCAGCTCCCGGACTACCGGGAGTAGCACCGGGGAGCTGTTTTTT	CASSSRTTGSSTGELFF
TRBV7-2	16	TRBJ2-7	-	-	TGTGCCAGCAGCCGAGGGGGGACGGCTCCTTTCTACGAGCAGTACTTC	CASSRGGTAPFYEQYF
TRBV7-2	13	TRBJ2-2	many	-	TGTGCCAGCAGCTCTACAGGGAACGGGGAGCTGTTTTTT	CASSSTGNGELFF
TRBV20-1	18	TRBJ2-2	few	TRBD1	TGCAGTGCTAGATCTGGGGGCAGGGGGCCAAGGGGCACCGGGGAGCTGTTTTTT	CSARSGGRGPRGTGELFF
TRBV28	13	TRBJ2-2	few	-	TGTGCCAGCAGGGCCACAGGGACCGGGGAGCTGTTTTTT	CASRATGTGELFF
TRBV30	16	TRBJ2-2	few	-	TGTGCCTGGACAAACCTACACGGGGTCGGCACCGGGGAGCTGTTTTTT	CAWTNLHGVGTGELFF
TRBV6-1	16	TRBJ1-3	many	-	TGTGCCAGCAGTGAAAGGAAGTCTCTCTCTGGAAACACCATATATTTT	CASSERKSLSGNTIYF
TRBV7-2	17	TRBJ2-5	-	TRBD2	TGTGCCAGCAGCTTAGGTCTAGCGGGGGGCGCCCAAGAGACCCAGTACTTC	CASSLGLAGGAQETQYF
TRBV6-5	13	TRBJ1-2	many	-	TGTGCCAGCAGTCTTAACGGACAGTATGGCTACACCTTC	CASSLNGQYGYTF
TRBV7-3	18	TRBJ2-4	few	TRBD2	TGTGCCAGCAGCCCCCAAGGGGTAGCGGGGGGTTCCTCAAACATTCAGTACTTC	CASSPQGVAGGSSNIQYF
TRBV10-3	15	TRBJ2-2	many	TRBD2	TGTGCCATCAGTGAATACGGGGGAGGGACCGGGGAGCTGTTTTTT	CAISEYGGGTGELFF
TRBV5-5	14	TRBJ1-6	-	-	TGTGCCAGCAGCCTCGGACCGGGGAATTCCCCCCCCCACTTT	CASSLGPGNSPPHF
TRBV12-3/TRBV12-4	15	TRBJ2-7	-	-	TGTGCCAGCAGCCCCTCCGGGTTGCGCACCTACGAGCAGTACTTC	CASSPSGLRTYEQYF
TRBV6-5	15	TRBJ2-1	-	-	TGTGCCAGCAGTCCGACCCCGAGCGCTTACAATGAGCAGTTCTTC	CASSPTPSAYNEQFF
TRBV5-1	16	TRBJ2-3	many	-	TGCGCCAGCAGCACCGGACCAAGCGGGAGCACAGATACGCAGTATTTT	CASSTGPSGSTDTQYF
TRBV11-3	15	TRBJ2-7	many	TRBD2	TGTGCCAGCAGCCCATCGACTAGCGGGATGTACGAGCAGTACTTC	CASSPSTSGMYEQYF
TRBV29-1	15	TRBJ2-3	many	-	TGCAGCGTTGAGGTAGGGGGAGTTGGCACAGATACGCAGTATTTT	CSVEVGGVGTDTQYF
TRBV20-1	15	TRBJ2-7	-	-	TGCAGTGCTAGAGATCCGGGCGGGAAATCCTACGAGCAGTACTTC	CSARDPGGKSYEQYF
TRBV19	16	TRBJ2-6	many	TRBD1	TGTGCCACAACGAGGGGACAGAGCTCTGGGGCCAACGTCCTGACTTTC	CATTRGQSSGANVLTF
TRBV19	15	TRBJ2-7	many	TRBD2	TGTGCCAGTAGTATAGCGGCTAGCGGGACCTACGAGCAGTACTTC	CASSIAASGTYEQYF
TRBV3-1	14	TRBJ2-7	few	-	TGTGCCAGCAGCCAGTTCCTCGGACCTTACGAGCAGTACTTC	CASSQFLGPYEQYF
TRBV6-1	12	TRBJ2-1	-	-	TGTGCCAGCAGTGAAGCCCGAAATGAGCAGTTCTTC	CASSEARNEQFF
TRBV20-1	15	TRBJ2-1	many	-	TGCAGTGCTAGTAATCCTCTCCGCTCCTACAATGAGCAGTTCTTC	CSASNPLRSYNEQFF
TRBV27	18	TRBJ2-3	-	TRBD2	TGTGCCAGCAGGTCCGGGACTAGCGGGAGGGCTAGCACAGATACGCAGTATTTT	CASRSGTSGRASTDTQYF
TRBV5-1	16	TRBJ2-1	-	-	TGCGCCAGCAGCTTGGCCGGAAGTTCGGGCTACAATGAGCAGTTCTTC	CASSLAGSSGYNEQFF
TRBV6-4	16	TRBJ1-5	many	-	TGTGCCAGCAGTGACTGGGACCTTTATAGCAATCAGCCCCAGCATTTT	CASSDWDLYSNQPQHF
TRBV4-3	16	TRBJ1-4	many	-	TGCGCCAGCAGCCAAGATTTCGGGGGCTTTAGTGAAAAACTGTTTTTT	CASSQDFGGFSEKLFF
TRBV29-1	11	TRBJ2-7	-	-	TGCAGCGTTCTGAGGGGGTGCGAGCAGTACTTC	CSVLRGCEQYF
TRBV27	16	TRBJ1-3	-	TRBD1	TGTGCCAGCAGGCCCGGACAGGCACTAGGAGGAAACACCATATATTTT	CASRPGQALGGNTIYF
TRBV10-3	15	TRBJ1-2	many	TRBD1	TGTGCCATCAGTGATGGAGGGACAGGGGCGTATGGCTACACCTTC	CAISDGGTGAYGYTF
TRBV15	12	TRBJ1-1	few	-	TGTGCCACCAGCAGAGAGAGCACTGAAGCTTTCTTT	CATSRESTEAFF
TRBV19	16	TRBJ1-2	many	TRBD1	TGTGCCAGTAGTTCAAGTGACAGGGGGCGTGCTAGCGGCTACACCTTC	CASSSSDRGRASGYTF
TRBV10-3	19	TRBJ2-1	many	TRBD2	TGTGCCATCAGCATCAAGCCAATAGCGGGGGGCCTAAACTACAATGAGCAGTTCTTC	CAISIKPIAGGLNYNEQFF
TRBV7-9	13	TRBJ2-3	many	-	TGTGCCAGCAGCTCCACGTCCGCAGATACGCAGTATTTT	CASSSTSADTQYF
TRBV9	15	TRBJ2-5	many	-	TGTGCCAGCAGCGGAGGGGTATTTGCAAAAGAGACCCAGTACTTC	CASSGGVFAKETQYF
TRBV19	12	TRBJ1-1	-	-	TGTGCCAGTAGTCACCAGTACACTGAAGCTTTCTTT	CASSHQYTEAFF
TRBV2	12	TRBJ1-2	-	-	TGTGCCAGCCTCAGGGGAAACTATGGCTACACCTTC	CASLRGNYGYTF
TRBV9	12	TRBJ1-2	many	TRBD1	TGTGCCAGCAGCGGGACAGGAAGGGGCTACACCTTC	CASSGTGRGYTF
TRBV7-6	14	TRBJ1-2	many	-	TGTGCCAGCAGCCCGGGAGGGGCCCTGGGTGGCTACACCTTC	CASSPGGALGGYTF